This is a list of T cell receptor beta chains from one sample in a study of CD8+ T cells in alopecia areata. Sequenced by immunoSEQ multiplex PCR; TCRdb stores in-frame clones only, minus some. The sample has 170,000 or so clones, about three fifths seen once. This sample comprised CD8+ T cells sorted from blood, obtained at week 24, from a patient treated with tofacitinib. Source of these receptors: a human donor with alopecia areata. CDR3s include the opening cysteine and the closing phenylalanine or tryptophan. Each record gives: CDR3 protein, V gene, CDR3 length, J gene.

cdr3_aa: CSVASGTDYNEQFF; v_call: TRBV29-1; cdr3_length: 14; j_call: TRBJ2-1
cdr3_aa: CASSELVLEQFF; v_call: TRBV2; cdr3_length: 12; j_call: TRBJ2-1
cdr3_aa: CATTLGEQFF; v_call: TRBV6-5; cdr3_length: 10; j_call: TRBJ2-1
cdr3_aa: CASSLGERSPLHF; v_call: TRBV5-6; cdr3_length: 13; j_call: TRBJ1-6
cdr3_aa: CASSHSSVVGQYF; v_call: TRBV14; cdr3_length: 13; j_call: TRBJ2-7
cdr3_aa: CSVEGGDTPRDGYTF; v_call: TRBV29-1; cdr3_length: 15; j_call: TRBJ1-2
cdr3_aa: CASSQSGGTSAEAFF; v_call: TRBV4-1; cdr3_length: 15; j_call: TRBJ1-1
cdr3_aa: CASNLTRVYGYTF; v_call: TRBV6-5; cdr3_length: 13; j_call: TRBJ1-2
cdr3_aa: CAIREGMGTEAFF; v_call: TRBV10-3; cdr3_length: 13; j_call: TRBJ1-1
cdr3_aa: CSVEDLTGSGANVLTF; v_call: TRBV29-1; cdr3_length: 16; j_call: TRBJ2-6
cdr3_aa: CASSRPASGDPTDTQYF; v_call: TRBV14; cdr3_length: 17; j_call: TRBJ2-3